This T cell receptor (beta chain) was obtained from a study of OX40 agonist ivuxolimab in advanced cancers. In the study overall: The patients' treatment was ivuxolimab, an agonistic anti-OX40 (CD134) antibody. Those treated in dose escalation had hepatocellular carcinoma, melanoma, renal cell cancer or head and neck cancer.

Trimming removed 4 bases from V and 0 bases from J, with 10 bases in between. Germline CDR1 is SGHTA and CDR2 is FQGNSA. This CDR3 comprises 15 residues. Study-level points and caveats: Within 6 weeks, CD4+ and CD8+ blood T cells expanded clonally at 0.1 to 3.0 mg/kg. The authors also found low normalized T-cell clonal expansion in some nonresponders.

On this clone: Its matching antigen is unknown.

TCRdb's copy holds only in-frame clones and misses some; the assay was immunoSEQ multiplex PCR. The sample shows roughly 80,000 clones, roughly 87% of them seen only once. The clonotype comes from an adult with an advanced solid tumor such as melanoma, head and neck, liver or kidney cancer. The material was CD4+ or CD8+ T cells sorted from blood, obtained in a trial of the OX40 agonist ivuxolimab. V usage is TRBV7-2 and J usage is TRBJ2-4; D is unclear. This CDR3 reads CASSSPGVAKNIQYF. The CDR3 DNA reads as TGTGCCAGCAGCTCGCCTGGGGTAGCCAAAAACATTCAGTACTTC.